The 9 T cell receptor beta chains listed next were all sequenced from one sample in a study of vaccination and CD4 T cells after COVID-19 (dated by TCRdb to 2022 to 2024). No antigen has been identified for these receptors. Library prep was done by PCR. Sequencing used an Illumina iSeq 100. DNA from cultured CD4+ T cells was subjected to TCR sequencing with the Oncomine TCR Beta short-read assay at the Johns Hopkins FTIC core. TCRdb reworked the public reads: Q25 trimming with fastp, MiXCR clone assembly, productive beta chains retained. All rows with the same CDR3 protein become a single entry with the most common DNA and genes. The table for this sample lists fewer than 25,000 distinct CDR3 sequences; less than 40% of them were counted only once. 2.5% to 3.5% of the sample is taken by the ten largest. Taken with the paper, the label for time point translates to: late sampling 161 to 241 days after vaccination in a few convalescent patients. The treatment or condition label, as the study defines it: roughly 10-day PBMC culture with coronavirus spike peptide pools or control peptides (ViraFEST assay).

This sample comprised CD4+ T cells from blood, cultured in vitro, obtained about 7 months after SARS-CoV-2 vaccination. The receptors stem from a human donor who had recovered from COVID-19.

The rearrangement links TRBV7-3 to TRBJ2-1; the match to TRBD2 covers 9 bases. Per the germline V gene, CDR1 is SGHTA and CDR2 is FQGTGA. There are 15 residues in the CDR3. V gave up 2 bases and J gave up 7 bases; unmatched junction bases: 6. The CDR3 DNA reads as TGTGCCAGCAGCTTAGCGGGAGGGGCCTTGAATGAGCAGTTCTTC. It translates to CASSLAGGALNEQFF.

The rearrangement joins TRBV5-4 to TRBJ1-6; 11 bases map to TRBD1. This CDR3 is 15 amino acids long. J gave up 8 bases and V 4 bases, and 5 bases lay outside the gene matches. Per germline, CDR1 SGHNT and CDR2 YYREEE (reference sequence). In DNA form, the CDR3 reads TGTGCCAGCAGCAAGGGACAGGGGGTTTATTCACCCCTCCACTTT. Translated, it gives CASSKGQGVYSPLHF.

The chain uses TRBV5-4 and TRBJ2-7; 7 bases agree with TRBD2. The CDR3 extends over 14 amino acids. V shed 2 bases and J 1 base; nucleotides not matched to a gene: 3. Looked up from germline, CDR1 is SGHNT and CDR2 is YYREEE (reference sequence). The CDR3 loop reads CASSFGGRSYEQYF. Here the CDR3 DNA reads TGTGCCAGCAGCTTTGGCGGGAGATCCTACGAGCAGTACTTC.

The gene calls are TRBV4-3 and TRBJ2-5; 11 bases match TRBD1. This CDR3 contains 16 residues. Germline-derived CDR1 and CDR2 are LGHNA and YSLEER. After removal of 4 bases from V and 4 bases from J, the junction contained 8 bases not matched to a gene. CDR3 nucleotide sequence: TGCGCCAGCAGCCCGGGCCGGGACAGGGGGGGAGAGACCCAGTACTTC. Translation gives CASSPGRDRGGETQYF.

CDR3 region: CASTAGPPRRGVDYEQYF. The CDR3 DNA sequence: TGTGCCAGCACGGCGGGCCCCCCGAGACGAGGTGTAGACTACGAGCAGTACTTC. The V call is TRBV6-2 or TRBV6-3, the J call TRBJ2-7, with D possibly matching TRBD2 (5 bases). Germline lookup yields CDR1 MNHEY and CDR2 SVGEGT. This CDR3 region has 18 residues. V was cut by 7 bases and J by 3 bases, with 28 bases left in between.

The chain combines TRBV10-3 with TRBJ1-5; D is uncertain. CDR3 length: 13 amino acids. Per germline, CDR1 ENHRY and CDR2 SYGVKD. V lost 9 bases to trimming and J lost 6 bases, with 15 bases between them. In DNA, the CDR3 is TGTGCCATACAGTTGGAACTTGGTCAGCCCCAGCATTTT. Encoded protein: CAIQLELGQPQHF.

This sequence joins TRBV7-9 and TRBJ2-5, with 7 bases matching TRBD2. Losses at the gene ends were 1 base for V and 3 bases for J; bases not matched to a gene: 5. Germline values: CDR1 SEHNR, CDR2 FQNEAQ (reference sequence). This CDR3 spans 15 amino acids. The CDR3 region has the DNA TGTGCCAGCAGCTTAGGGGGGGGGAGCGAAGAGACCCAGTACTTC. This translates into CASSLGGGSEETQYF.

The J gene is TRBJ2-7, the V gene TRBV6-5; 8 positions agree with TRBD2. The tail of the sequence fits TRBJ2-5 better, so the J call may be wrong. This CDR3 comprises 15 residues. CDR1 is MNHEY and CDR2 is SVGAGI in the germline V gene. This CDR3 is CASSLGLGFRETQYF. The CDR3 region has the DNA TGTGCCAGCAGTTTGGGACTAGGTTTTCGGGAGACCCAGTACTTC.

The chain joins TRBV28 to TRBJ2-5; the D gene is possibly TRBD2 (6 bases). Trimming stripped 10 bases from V and 5 bases from J, with 20 bases between. The CDR3 totals 14 residues. Germline V lookup: CDR1 MDHEN, CDR2 SYDVKM. The CDR3 DNA sequence: TGTGCCACCCGCGACGAAGGGAGGTTGGAGACCCAGTACTTC. As protein: CATRDEGRLETQYF.